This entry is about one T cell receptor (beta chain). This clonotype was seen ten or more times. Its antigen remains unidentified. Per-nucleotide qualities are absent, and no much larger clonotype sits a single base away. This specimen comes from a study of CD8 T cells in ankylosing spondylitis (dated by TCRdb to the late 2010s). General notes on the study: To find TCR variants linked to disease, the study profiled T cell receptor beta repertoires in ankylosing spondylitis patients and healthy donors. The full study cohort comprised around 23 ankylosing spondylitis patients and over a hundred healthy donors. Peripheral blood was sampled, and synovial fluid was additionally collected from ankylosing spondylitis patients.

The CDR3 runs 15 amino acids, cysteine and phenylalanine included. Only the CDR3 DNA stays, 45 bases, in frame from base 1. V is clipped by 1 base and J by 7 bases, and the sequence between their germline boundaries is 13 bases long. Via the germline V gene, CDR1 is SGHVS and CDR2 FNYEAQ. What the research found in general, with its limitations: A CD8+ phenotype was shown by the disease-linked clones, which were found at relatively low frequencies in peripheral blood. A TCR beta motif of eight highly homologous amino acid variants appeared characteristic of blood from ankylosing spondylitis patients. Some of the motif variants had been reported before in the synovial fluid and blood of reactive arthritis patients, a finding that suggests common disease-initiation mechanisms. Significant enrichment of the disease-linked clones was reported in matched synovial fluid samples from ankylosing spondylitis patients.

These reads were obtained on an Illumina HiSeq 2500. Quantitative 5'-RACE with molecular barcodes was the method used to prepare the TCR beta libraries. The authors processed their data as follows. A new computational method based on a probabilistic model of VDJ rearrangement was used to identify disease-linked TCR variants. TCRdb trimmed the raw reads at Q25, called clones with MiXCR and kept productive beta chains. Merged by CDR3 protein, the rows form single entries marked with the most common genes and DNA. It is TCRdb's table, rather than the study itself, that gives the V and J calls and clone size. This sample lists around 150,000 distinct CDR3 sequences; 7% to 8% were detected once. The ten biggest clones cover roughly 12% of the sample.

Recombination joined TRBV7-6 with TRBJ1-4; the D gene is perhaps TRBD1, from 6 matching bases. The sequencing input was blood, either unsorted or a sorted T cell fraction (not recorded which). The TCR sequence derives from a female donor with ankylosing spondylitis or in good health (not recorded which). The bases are TGTGCCAGCAGCTTAGGGAGGGGGTTGTCTGAAAAACTGTTTTTT. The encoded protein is CASSLGRGLSEKLFF.